This TCR beta chain was retrieved from a study of blood T cell repertoires in COVID-19. Across the study: Acute-phase and convalescent COVID-19 samples originated in the United States, Italy and Spain. T cells, B-cell-depleted T cells, or PBMCs provided the cDNA or gDNA that served as material.

Unmatched junction bases numbered 8, after V lost 0 bases and J lost 5 bases. The CDR3 loop spans 15 amino acids. Looked up from germline, CDR1 is SGHRS and CDR2 is YFSETQ. Authors' data handling: Reference gene primer amplification yielded estimated nucleated cell counts. Profiling relied on immunoSEQ multiplex PCR, and the TCRdb table lists in-frame clones only, not all of them. That table is the source of V, J and clone size, and D and trimming were worked out from the DNA. The sample has 70,000 or so clones, about 86% seen once; the top ten hold over 4%. Sequencing input: peripheral blood. This TCR came from a man in his fifties or sixties with acute or convalescent COVID-19. The chain joins TRBV5-1 to TRBJ2-7, with 7 bases matching TRBD2. As DNA, the CDR3 is TGCGCCAGCAGCTTGGAAGGGCGGGAGTGGAACGAGCAGTACTTC. Its translation is CASSLEGREWNEQYF.